These T cell receptor beta chains were read from a single sample in a study of blood T cell repertoires in COVID-19. Profiling relied on immunoSEQ multiplex PCR, and the TCRdb table lists in-frame clones only, not all of them. This table holds approximately 68,000 clones, about nine tenths found once. The sequenced sample consisted of peripheral blood. The receptors originated from a man in his 70s with active or convalescent COVID-19. The CDR3 runs from the conserved cysteine through the conserved F or W. Each record gives: D gene, V gene, J gene, clone size, CDR3 DNA, CDR3 protein. The D gene is left open where the match is weak. Expanded clones are given a class, and other clones once, few, many or no size at all.

TRBD2	TRBV20-1	TRBJ2-7	-	TGCAGTGCTAGTGGACTAGCGGGACGTACCGAGCAGTACTTC	CSASGLAGRTEQYF
TRBD1	TRBV20-1	TRBJ1-4	-	TGCAGTGCATGGACAGGGGGCGAGGTGTTTTTT	CSAWTGGEVFF
-	TRBV12-5	TRBJ1-5	-	TGTGCTAGTGGTACCTCAGGGGCCGGCCAACACAATCAGCCCCAGCATTTT	CASGTSGAGQHNQPQHF
-	TRBV7-9	TRBJ2-1	-	TGTGCCAGCAGCTTATACCTAGAGCAGTTCTTC	CASSLYLEQFF
-	TRBV5-5	TRBJ1-1	-	TGTGCCAGCAGCACACCGGGGGGGACGGGGGCGAGCAACACTGAAGCTTTCTTT	CASSTPGGTGASNTEAFF
-	TRBV5-4	TRBJ1-1	-	TGTGCCAGCACCAGAGAGGGAGGGGCCGCTGAAGCTTTCTTT	CASTREGGAAEAFF
TRBD1	TRBV9	TRBJ2-5	-	TGTGCCAGCAACAGGGGAACCCAAGAGACCCAGTACTTC	CASNRGTQETQYF
-	TRBV4-1	TRBJ1-1	-	TGCGCCAGCAGCCAAGGGGGCTTTCTCCAAGCTTTCTTT	CASSQGGFLQAFF
TRBD2	TRBV7-2	TRBJ2-3	-	TGTGCCAGCAGCTTAGCTGGGAAGGGGAGGGGAGGTTGGTTTGTTACGCAGTATTTT	CASSLAGKGRGGWFVTQYF
-	TRBV6-5	TRBJ1-3	-	TGTGCCAGCAGCCTACAGATTGGAAACACCATATATTTT	CASSLQIGNTIYF
-	TRBV2	TRBJ1-5	-	TGTGCCAGCAGCAGGCGGGTGGGCAATCAGCCCCAGCATTTT	CASSRRVGNQPQHF
-	TRBV27	TRBJ1-5	-	TGTGCCAGCAGTACTTCACAGGGTCCCTTAGCTGGACAGCCCCAGCATTTT	CASSTSQGPLAGQPQHF
-	TRBV5-1	TRBJ1-6	-	TGCGCCAGCAGCTTGGCCGGTCCTGGTAATTCACCCCTCCACTTT	CASSLAGPGNSPLHF
TRBD2	TRBV9	TRBJ2-3	-	TGTGCCAGCAGCGTGGGACTAAGCACAGATACGCAGTATTTT	CASSVGLSTDTQYF
-	TRBV28	TRBJ1-5	-	TGTGCCAGCACCCGGGTTGGCCAGCCCCAGCATTTT	CASTRVGQPQHF
TRBD1	TRBV19	TRBJ2-1	-	TGTGCCAGTAGTGCCGGACAGGCGATATCCTACAATGAGCAGTTCTTC	CASSAGQAISYNEQFF
-	TRBV9	TRBJ1-2	once	TGTGCCAGCAGCGTAGGATCGACAGGACTGAACTATGGCTACACCTTC	CASSVGSTGLNYGYTF
TRBD1	TRBV2	TRBJ1-1	-	TGTGCCAGCAGTCTGGACAGGGGCGGCACTGAAGCTTTCTTT	CASSLDRGGTEAFF
-	TRBV11-2	TRBJ2-7	-	TGTGCCAGCAGCTTAGGTACCGGGGGCGAGCAGTACTTC	CASSLGTGGEQYF
TRBD1	TRBV4-1	TRBJ2-1	-	TGCGCCAGCAGCCAAGCGACAGGGCAAGAGCAGTTCTTC	CASSQATGQEQFF
-	TRBV14	TRBJ2-7	-	TGTGCCAGCAGACAGACAGGTTCCTACGAGCAGTACTTC	CASRQTGSYEQYF
TRBD2	TRBV29-1	TRBJ2-7	-	TGCAGCGTTGGCACTAGCGGGAACTACGAGCAGTACTTC	CSVGTSGNYEQYF
-	TRBV9	TRBJ1-4	-	TGTGCCAGCAGCGGCCAGGATAATGAAAAACTGTTTTTT	CASSGQDNEKLFF
-	TRBV4-1	TRBJ2-3	-	TGCGCCAGCAGCGACCCCAGGGGGGCAGATACGCAGTATTTT	CASSDPRGADTQYF
-	TRBV4-1	TRBJ1-5	-	TGCGCCAGCAGCCTAACCGGACAGAGCAATCAGCCCCAGCATTTT	CASSLTGQSNQPQHF
-	TRBV30	TRBJ2-3	-	TGTGCCTGGAGTGTCCAGGGGGGAACAGATACGCAGTATTTT	CAWSVQGGTDTQYF
TRBD2	TRBV5-1	TRBJ2-5	-	TGCGCCAGCAGCTTCTGGGCTAGCGGGGGCGGTGAAGAGACCCAGTACTTC	CASSFWASGGGEETQYF
-	TRBV19	TRBJ1-3	-	TGTGCCAGTAGTATCCCGACAGGATCACCTGGAAACACCATATATTTT	CASSIPTGSPGNTIYF